The T cell receptor (beta chain) described here comes from a study of blood T cells in healthy people across ages. Study-level information: Template-switching capture recovered about one barcoded beta molecule per two T cells.

Study results and caveats: Estimates of total diversity, which came from one million sequenced T cells, were considered to be underestimates. PBMCs left unsorted prevented a conclusive naive versus antigen-experienced comparison.

PCR was performed a second time for about 7 to 11 cycles using a sample-barcoded 5' primer and a J-beta primer mix. TCRdb re-called the 5' RACE reads with MiXCR, one entry per CDR3 protein. The top ten hold roughly 22% of the sample, which has just under 750,000 distinct CDR3 sequences, about a fifth seen once. The trim removed 5 bases at V and 2 bases at J, leaving 6 bases unmatched. The CDR3 extends over 16 amino acids. Germline CDR1 and CDR2: MNHEY and SVGEGT. A note on this clonotype: Its antigen is as yet unknown.

The receptor comes from a man aged 65 to 85 in good health. The chain uses TRBV6-2 or TRBV6-3 and TRBJ2-1, with 10 bases lining up with TRBD2. Sequences were obtained from blood. The CDR3: CASSPISGGPYNEQFF. CDR3 nucleotide sequence: TGTGCCAGCAGTCCAATTAGCGGGGGGCCCTACAATGAGCAGTTCTTC.